What follows are 8 T cell receptor beta chains derived from one specimen sequenced in a study of blood T cell repertoires in COVID-19. TCRdb keeps only in-frame clones here, not all; method: immunoSEQ multiplex PCR. Among 150,000 to 200,000 clones, 80% to 90% were seen once, and the ten largest hold 2% to 2.5%. What was sequenced was peripheral blood. Receptors originate from a man between 65 and 85 years old with active or convalescent COVID-19.

The J gene is TRBJ1-2, the V gene TRBV12-3 or TRBV12-4, with 9 bases identical to TRBD1. With V trimmed by 6 bases and J by 7 bases, 3 bases remained unmatched. CDR3 length equals 12 residues. The chain's CDR3 is CASRGTGIGYTF. The CDR3 bases are TGTGCCAGCAGAGGGACAGGGATTGGCTACACCTTC.

This chain uses TRBV6-4 with TRBJ2-1; 8 bases map to TRBD2. With 5 bases clipped from V and 6 bases from J, the junction kept 9 bases outside the gene matches. Germline CDR1 reads MRHNA; CDR2 reads SNTAGT. CDR3 size: 15 residues. The DNA of the CDR3 is TGTGCCAGCAGTCTAACTAGCCGGGGGGGCAATGAGCAGTTCTTC. Protein: CASSLTSRGGNEQFF.

V and J are TRBV30 and TRBJ1-2, with 8 bases identical to TRBD1. Germline CDR1 reads GTSNPN; CDR2 reads SVGIG (reference sequence). This CDR3 contains 15 residues. V dropped 3 bases and J dropped 8; count of bases not matched to a gene: 14. CDR3 DNA: TGTGCCTGGAGCACTCTCCCAGGGGGCGCGGGCGGCTACACCTTC. Amino acids: CAWSTLPGGAGGYTF. Looking up the rest from reference TRBV30 and TRBJ1-2 gives the full variable domain: SQTIHQWPATLVQPVGSPLSLECTVEGTSNPNLYWYRQAAGRGLQLLFYSVGIGQISSEVPQNLSASRPQDRQFILSSKKLLLSDSGFYLCAWSTLPGGAGGYTFGSGTRLTVV.

The chain is built from TRBV18 and TRBJ2-7; 10 nucleotides match TRBD2. V lost 2 bases to trimming and J lost 6 bases; unmatched junction nucleotides: 13. Germline V gene lookup returns CDR1 KGHSH and CDR2 LQKENI. This CDR3 region has 17 residues. The CDR3 sequence is CASSPIARAGGPGEQYF. The CDR3 DNA reads as TGTGCCAGCTCACCAATCGCGCGAGCGGGAGGGCCCGGCGAGCAGTACTTC. Together with reference TRBV18 and TRBJ2-7, the CDR3 gives the full variable domain: NAGVMQNPRHLVRRRGQEARLRCSPMKGHSHVYWYRQLPEEGLKFMVYLQKENIIDESGMPKERFSAEFPKEGPSILRIQQVVRGDSAAYFCASSPIARAGGPGEQYFGPGTRLTVT.

J is TRBJ2-3 and V is TRBV6-2 or TRBV6-3; D perhaps matches TRBD2 (6 bases). The CDR3 runs to 18 residues. Germline CDR1 is MNHEY and CDR2 is SVGEGT. V was pared by 2 bases and J by 3 bases, with 21 bases between. The CDR3 sequence is CASSYHPWSGRRTDTQYF. The CDR3, as DNA: TGTGCCAGCAGTTACCATCCCTGGTCCGGGAGAAGGACAGATACGCAGTATTTT.

The chain links TRBV7-8 to TRBJ2-1; tentative D call: TRBD1 (5 bases). In germline, CDR1 is SGHVS, CDR2 FQNEAQ. Trimming left V 5 bases short and J 8 bases short, with 13 bases between. The length of the CDR3 is 13 residues. The CDR3 coding sequence is TGTGCCAGCAGCCGGCAACAGGAACATGAGCAGTTCTTC. Translation: CASSRQQEHEQFF.

This clone was picked up a small number of times. The chain carries TRBV5-7 and TRBJ1-5; 10 bases fit TRBD1. TRBV5-7 is annotated as an ORF whose role is uncertain. The CDR3 runs to 17 residues. The V gene end was trimmed by 4 bases and the J gene end by 3 bases; junction bases not matched to a gene: 10. CDR3 sequence reads: CASSHRDRGYDNQPQHF. The CDR3 DNA is TGTGCCAGCAGCCACCGGGACAGGGGTTACGACAATCAGCCCCAGCATTTT.

In its sample, this clone was seen once. V is TRBV7-2 and J is TRBJ2-5; D is uncertain. Trimming pared 5 bases from V and 5 bases from J, leaving 18 bases between. The V gene's germline CDR1 is SGHTA and CDR2 FQGNSA. The CDR3 is made up of 15 amino acids. The CDR3 spells CASSRPGPQAETQYF. The CDR3 DNA reads TGTGCCAGCAGCCGCCCTGGTCCCCAAGCGGAGACCCAGTACTTC.